This T cell receptor (beta chain) stems from a study of vaccination and CD4 T cells after COVID-19. The CDR3 runs 14 residues. Trimming stripped 5 bases from V and 1 base from J, with 11 bases between. Points on this clonotype: Its antigen is undetermined.

Treatment indicated: roughly 10-day PBMC culture with coronavirus spike peptide pools or control peptides (ViraFEST assay). At the Johns Hopkins FTIC core, DNA taken from cultured CD4+ T cells was sequenced by way of the Oncomine TCR Beta short-read assay. TCRdb re-derived calls from the PCR reads in MiXCR, one entry per CDR3 protein. The sample records approximately 13,000 distinct CDR3 sequences, 60% to 80% being singletons. The source of this sequence is a human donor who had recovered from COVID-19. Sequences were obtained from CD4+ T cells from blood, cultured in vitro. The V and J genes are TRBV12-3 or TRBV12-4 and TRBJ1-2; TRBD1 might be the D (5 bases). The CDR3 sequence: CASSTWDGNYGYTF. The CDR3, as DNA: TGTGCCAGCAGTACGTGGGACGGTAACTATGGCTACACCTTC.